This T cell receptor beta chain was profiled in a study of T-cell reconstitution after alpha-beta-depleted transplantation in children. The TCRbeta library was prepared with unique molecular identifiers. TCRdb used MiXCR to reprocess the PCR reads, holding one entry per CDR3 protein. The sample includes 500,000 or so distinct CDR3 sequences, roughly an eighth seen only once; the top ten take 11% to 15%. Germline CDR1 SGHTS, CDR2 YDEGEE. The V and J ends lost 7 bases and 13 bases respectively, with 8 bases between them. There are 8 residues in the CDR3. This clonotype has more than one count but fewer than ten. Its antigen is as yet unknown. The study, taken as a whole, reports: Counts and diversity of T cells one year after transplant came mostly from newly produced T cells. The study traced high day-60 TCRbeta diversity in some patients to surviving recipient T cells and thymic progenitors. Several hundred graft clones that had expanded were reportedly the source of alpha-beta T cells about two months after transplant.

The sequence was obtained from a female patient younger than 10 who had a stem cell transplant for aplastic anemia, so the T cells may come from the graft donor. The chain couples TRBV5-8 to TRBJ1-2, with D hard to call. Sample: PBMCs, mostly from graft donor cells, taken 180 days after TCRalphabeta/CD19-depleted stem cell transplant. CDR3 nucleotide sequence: TGTGCCAGCCCCGCGGCCACCTTC. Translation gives CASPAATF. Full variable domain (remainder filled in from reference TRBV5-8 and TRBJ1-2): EAGVTQSPTHLIKTRGQQATLRCSPISGHTSVYWYQQALGLGLQFLLWYDEGEERNRGNFPPRFSGRQFPNYSSELNVNALELEDSALYLCASPAATFGSGTRLTVV.